This note documents a single T cell receptor beta chain sequence. The sample is drawn from a study of T cells in Graves' hyperthyroidism and ophthalmopathy. Germline loops: CDR1 SGHDT, CDR2 YYEEEE. Deletions cut 0 bases from V and 11 bases from J, with 6 bases between. The CDR3 consists of 11 residues. TCR beta CDR3 regions were amplified from RNA transcripts. First-round RT-PCR with HTBI primers amplified the TCR CDR3 region. One entry per CDR3 protein results from TCRdb running MiXCR on the multiplex PCR reads. The table has about 59,000 distinct CDR3 sequences, around 53% seen once. The rearrangement joins TRBV5-6 to TRBJ1-5; D unresolved. The clonotype was recovered from a woman aged 55-75 years with Graves' ophthalmopathy. The sequenced material came from blood. CDR3 in DNA: TGTGCCAGCAGCTTGGGAGAGACCCAGCATTTT. Translated, it gives CASSLGETQHF.